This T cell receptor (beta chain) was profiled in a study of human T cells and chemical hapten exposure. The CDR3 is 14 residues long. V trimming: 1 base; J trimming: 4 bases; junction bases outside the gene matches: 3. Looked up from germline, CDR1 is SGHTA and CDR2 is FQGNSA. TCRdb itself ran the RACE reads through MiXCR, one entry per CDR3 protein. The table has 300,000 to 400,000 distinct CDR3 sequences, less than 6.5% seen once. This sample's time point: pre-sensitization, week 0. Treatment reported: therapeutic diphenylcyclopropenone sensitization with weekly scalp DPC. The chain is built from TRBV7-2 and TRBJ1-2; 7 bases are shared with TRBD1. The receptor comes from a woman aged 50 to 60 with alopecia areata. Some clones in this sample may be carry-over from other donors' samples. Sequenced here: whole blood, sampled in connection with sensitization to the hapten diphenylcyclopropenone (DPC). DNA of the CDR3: TGTGCCAGCAGCTTAGAGAGGACAGGCTATGGCTACACCTTC. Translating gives CASSLERTGYGYTF.